This T cell receptor beta chain was sequenced during a study of T-cell memory formation after mild COVID-19. Study results and limitations: Clones contracting day 15 to 85 were balanced CD4/CD8; later expanders leaned CD4+. Researchers report contracting CD4+ clones mostly in CM and EM, with CD8+ clones in EMRA. In second-wave clones peaking day 37, SARS-CoV-2 specificity remained unconfirmed.

This clonotype was counted between two and nine times. Its target is unknown. This CDR3 contains 17 residues. CDR1 and CDR2 (germline): SGDLS, YYNGEE. V was shortened by 0 bases and J by 3 bases, with 15 bases between the two germline ends. TCRdb reprocessed the 5' RACE reads with MiXCR, giving one entry per CDR3 protein. The repertoire has about 600,000 distinct CDR3 sequences, 20% to 25% of them found once; the top ten carry roughly 9.1%. The sample taken for sequencing was PBMCs or a T cell subset sorted from them (not recorded which). The rearrangement uses TRBV9 and TRBJ2-2; D unresolved. The TCR was taken from an adult woman who had mild COVID-19 (a few samples of this study predate the infection). Cell type and time point are not known. As DNA, the CDR3 is TGTGCCAGCAGCGTAGACCCCAGGCCCCACCACACCGGGGAGCTGTTTTTT. This codes for CASSVDPRPHHTGELFF.